A selection of T cell receptor beta chains follows, all from one sample in a study of blood T cell repertoires in COVID-19. Assay used: immunoSEQ multiplex PCR; TCRdb lists only in-frame clones, some missing. Of fewer than 250,000 clones listed, approximately 84% are singletons. Sequencing input: peripheral blood. The receptors shown here come from a man between 40 and 49 years old with acute or convalescent COVID-19. The CDR3 runs from the conserved cysteine through the conserved F or W. The D gene is left open where the match is weak. The listing skips clone size in some rows; elsewhere it reads once, few, many or a size class.

abundance	d_gene	v_gene	j_gene	CDR3aa	CDR3nt
.	TRBD2	TRBV6-2/TRBV6-3	TRBJ2-3	CASSPGLASPDTQYF	TGTGCCAGCAGCCCGGGACTAGCTTCTCCAGATACGCAGTATTTT
.	TRBD1	TRBV2	TRBJ2-7	CASSTGTGRSYEQYF	TGTGCCAGCAGTACCGGGACAGGGCGCTCCTACGAGCAGTACTTC
once	TRBD1	TRBV4-1	TRBJ1-5	CASSQDLTGGNQPQHF	TGCGCCAGCAGCCAAGATCTGACAGGGGGGAATCAGCCCCAGCATTTT
.	TRBD1	TRBV5-1	TRBJ1-6	CASSRDRDSPLHF	TGCGCCAGCAGCCGGGACAGGGATTCACCCCTCCACTTT
few	.	TRBV28	TRBJ1-5	CASSLWWRLFQPQHF	TGTGCCAGCAGTTTATGGTGGAGGCTATTTCAGCCCCAGCATTTT
.	TRBD1	TRBV25-1	TRBJ1-2	CASSRQGAKNYGYTF	TGTGCCAGCAGTCGACAGGGGGCAAAAAACTATGGCTACACCTTC
.	.	TRBV28	TRBJ2-7	CASSLIRYQQSGYEQYF	TGTGCCAGCAGTTTAATACGGTATCAACAGAGTGGGTACGAGCAGTACTTC
few	TRBD1	TRBV19	TRBJ1-2	CASSPTTGGAYGYTF	TGTGCCAGTAGTCCTACTACAGGGGGGGCCTATGGCTACACCTTC
.	TRBD1	TRBV2	TRBJ2-7	CASSERQGPPYEQYF	TGTGCCAGCAGTGAACGACAGGGTCCCCCCTACGAGCAGTACTTC
.	TRBD1	TRBV7-8	TRBJ1-2	CASSLAQGASYGYTF	TGTGCCAGCAGCTTAGCGCAGGGGGCTTCGTATGGCTACACCTTC
.	TRBD1	TRBV2	TRBJ1-5	CASSEGRGPHQPQHF	TGTGCCAGCAGTGAAGGCAGGGGGCCCCATCAGCCCCAGCATTTT
.	.	TRBV19	TRBJ2-7	CASSIRDGSHEQYF	TGTGCCAGTAGTATAAGAGATGGTAGCCACGAGCAGTACTTC
.	TRBD1	TRBV6-5	TRBJ1-1	CAVHRGSTEAFF	TGTGCCGTTCACAGGGGGAGCACTGAAGCTTTCTTT
.	.	TRBV5-6	TRBJ1-4	CASSSQNGEKLFF	TGTGCCAGCAGCAGTCAAAACGGTGAAAAACTGTTTTTT
.	TRBD1	TRBV4-3	TRBJ1-5	CASSQGTDRGAQPQHF	TGCGCCAGCAGCCAAGGGACGGACAGGGGAGCTCAGCCCCAGCATTTT
.	.	TRBV27	TRBJ2-2	CATGWGLTGELFF	TGTGCTACCGGCTGGGGGCTCACCGGGGAGCTGTTTTTT
.	.	TRBV6-1	TRBJ2-5	CASSGRGRGLQETQYF	TGTGCCAGCAGTGGAAGGGGGAGGGGTTTGCAAGAGACCCAGTACTTC
.	TRBD1	TRBV5-8	TRBJ2-3	CASSLDRGTDTQYF	TGTGCCAGCAGCTTGGACAGGGGAACGGATACGCAGTATTTT
.	.	TRBV11-2	TRBJ2-7	CASSAGLIYEQYF	TGTGCCAGCTCTGCAGGGCTGATATACGAGCAGTACTTC
.	TRBD2	TRBV27	TRBJ2-3	CASSLERGGGSDTQYF	TGTGCCAGCAGTTTGGAACGGGGCGGGGGGTCAGATACGCAGTATTTT
once	.	TRBV5-1	TRBJ2-2	CASSLAQRGTGELFF	TGCGCCAGCAGCTTGGCACAACGGGGCACCGGGGAGCTGTTTTTT
.	.	TRBV11-2	TRBJ2-1	CASSLSVAAYNEQFF	TGTGCCAGCAGCTTATCGGTCGCGGCCTACAATGAGCAGTTCTTC
few	TRBD1	TRBV6-5	TRBJ2-3	CASMTGQGGSDTQYF	TGTGCCAGCATGACCGGACAGGGTGGATCGGATACGCAGTATTTT
.	.	TRBV30	TRBJ1-5	CAWSGQVNQPQHF	TGTGCCTGGAGTGGACAGGTCAATCAGCCCCAGCATTTT
.	.	TRBV7-6	TRBJ1-5	CASSLNSRAAQPQHF	TGTGCCAGCAGCTTAAATAGCAGGGCCGCTCAGCCCCAGCATTTT
.	.	TRBV6-5	TRBJ2-1	CASSTGTMGNEQFF	TGTGCCAGCAGTACCGGGACAATGGGGAATGAGCAGTTCTTC
few	.	TRBV9	TRBJ2-7	CASSVEQGGNEQYF	TGTGCCAGCAGCGTAGAACAGGGGGGGAACGAGCAGTACTTC
few	TRBD1	TRBV7-9	TRBJ1-2	CASSFRTGGNYGYTF	TGTGCCAGCAGCTTCCGGACAGGGGGTAACTATGGCTACACCTTC
.	TRBD2	TRBV11-2	TRBJ2-3	CASSFGPSGGEDTQYF	TGTGCCAGCAGCTTTGGACCTAGCGGGGGGGAAGATACGCAGTATTTT
.	.	TRBV28	TRBJ1-1	CASSFLQGSREAFF	TGTGCCAGCAGTTTTCTCCAGGGAAGCCGCGAAGCTTTCTTT
.	TRBD2	TRBV6-4	TRBJ2-3	CASSDSAGGTQYF	TGTGCCAGCAGTGACTCAGCGGGGGGGACGCAGTATTTT
.	TRBD2	TRBV24-1	TRBJ2-1	CATSDPLAGGRDEQFF	TGTGCCACCAGTGATCCGCTAGCGGGGGGACGGGATGAGCAGTTCTTC
once	.	TRBV7-8	TRBJ1-5	CASSLGGLTSPQHF	TGTGCCAGCAGCTTAGGGGGGCTTACATCGCCCCAGCATTTT
.	.	TRBV6-1	TRBJ1-1	CASSEKPGGLNTEAFF	TGTGCCAGCAGTGAAAAGCCAGGAGGCCTGAACACTGAAGCTTTCTTT
.	.	TRBV10-3	TRBJ2-1	CAISLGQDNEQFF	TGTGCCATCAGCCTGGGTCAGGACAATGAGCAGTTCTTC
.	.	TRBV2	TRBJ1-6	CATSTGSYNSPLHF	TGTGCCACCTCAACGGGGTCCTATAATTCACCCCTCCACTTT
.	.	TRBV7-3	TRBJ1-1	CASSRGQQGTEAFF	TGTGCCAGCAGCCGAGGTCAACAGGGAACTGAAGCTTTCTTT
.	.	TRBV19	TRBJ1-6	CASRGQVRNSPLHF	TGTGCCAGTAGAGGCCAGGTTCGGAATTCACCCCTCCACTTT
.	.	TRBV2	TRBJ1-4	CASSKTTNEKLFF	TGTGCCAGCTCTAAAACAACTAATGAAAAACTGTTTTTT
.	TRBD1	TRBV7-3	TRBJ2-2	CASSRDRVENTGELFF	TGTGCCAGCAGCCGGGACAGGGTTGAGAACACCGGGGAGCTGTTTTTT
.	.	TRBV7-7	TRBJ2-5	CASSFQGGSIETQYF	TGTGCTAGCAGCTTTCAGGGTGGGTCGATAGAGACCCAGTACTTC
few	.	TRBV6-2/TRBV6-3	TRBJ1-1	CASSLSLLGDKAFF	TGTGCCAGCAGCCTATCCCTACTTGGGGACAAAGCTTTCTTT
.	TRBD1	TRBV19	TRBJ1-1	CASSIRTGALEAFF	TGTGCCAGTAGTATTCGGACAGGGGCCCTTGAAGCTTTCTTT
.	.	TRBV30	TRBJ2-3	CAWSQGSSTDTQYF	TGTGCCTGGAGTCAGGGGTCGAGCACAGATACGCAGTATTTT
.	.	TRBV2	TRBJ2-2	CASSSSDGGLGGELFF	TGTGCCAGCAGTTCGTCGGACGGGGGGCTCGGCGGGGAGCTGTTTTTT
.	TRBD1	TRBV7-2	TRBJ1-5	CASSAGTGNQPQHF	TGTGCCAGCAGCGCCGGGACAGGGAATCAGCCCCAGCATTTT
.	TRBD2	TRBV6-4	TRBJ2-3	CASSPSGVTDTQYF	TGTGCCAGCAGTCCTAGCGGGGTCACAGATACGCAGTATTTT
once	TRBD2	TRBV3-1/TRBV3-2	TRBJ2-5	CASSQGSGGETQYF	TGTGCCAGCAGCCAGGGGAGCGGGGGTGAGACCCAGTACTTC
.	TRBD1	TRBV5-1	TRBJ2-7	CASSLAPGQSPGSSYEQYF	TGCGCCAGCAGCTTGGCCCCGGGACAGTCCCCGGGGAGCTCCTACGAGCAGTACTTC
.	.	TRBV2	TRBJ1-1	CASKTDRNTEAFF	TGTGCCAGCAAAACAGACAGGAACACTGAAGCTTTCTTT
.	.	TRBV7-3	TRBJ1-1	CASSLKAGVATEAFF	TGTGCCAGCAGCTTAAAGGCAGGGGTGGCCACTGAAGCTTTCTTT
.	TRBD1	TRBV10-3	TRBJ2-2	CAISQGQGSFTGELFF	TGTGCCATCAGCCAGGGACAGGGAAGTTTCACCGGGGAGCTGTTTTTT
.	TRBD1	TRBV6-5	TRBJ2-7	CASSRDRSSYEQYF	TGTGCCAGCAGCCGGGACAGGAGCTCCTACGAGCAGTACTTC